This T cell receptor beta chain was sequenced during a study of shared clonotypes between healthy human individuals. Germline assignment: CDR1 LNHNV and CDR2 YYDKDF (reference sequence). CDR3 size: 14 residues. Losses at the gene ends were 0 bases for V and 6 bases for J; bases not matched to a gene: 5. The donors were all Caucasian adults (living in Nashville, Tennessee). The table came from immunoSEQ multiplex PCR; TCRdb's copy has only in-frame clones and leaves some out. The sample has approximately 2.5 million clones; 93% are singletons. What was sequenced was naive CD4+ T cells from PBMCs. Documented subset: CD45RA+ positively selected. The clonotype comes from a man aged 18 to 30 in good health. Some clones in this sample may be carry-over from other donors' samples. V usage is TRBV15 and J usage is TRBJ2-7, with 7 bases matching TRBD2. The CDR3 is CATSRDPGGSEQYF. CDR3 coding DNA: TGTGCCACCAGCAGAGATCCCGGCGGGAGCGAGCAGTACTTC.